The source of this T cell receptor (beta chain) is a study of immune characterization of retroperitoneal liposarcoma. This clonotype was counted only a few times. Deletions cut 7 bases from V and 5 bases from J, with 11 bases between. The V gene's germline CDR1 is MNHEY and CDR2 SMNVEV (reference sequence). This CDR3 is built from 12 residues. A single record per CDR3 protein comes from TCRdb applying MiXCR to the PCR reads. The sample consists of 9,500 to 13,000 distinct CDR3 sequences, 25% to 30% of them appearing once. The sequencing sample was made of tumor tissue. The chain combines TRBV27 with TRBJ1-1, with a weak D call TRBD1 (5 bases). This clonotype originated in a male donor with retroperitoneal liposarcoma. CDR3 nucleotide sequence: TGTGCCAGCAAAGGGGAGGGAACTGAAGCTTTCTTT. This encodes CASKGEGTEAFF.